These 6 T cell receptor beta chains were sequenced from one sample in a study of tumor-infiltrating lymphocytes in primary liver carcinoma. Extraction also yielded germline DNA, while blood RNA was obtained from unsorted whole blood. Making TCR beta cDNA involved around 540 ng total RNA and a constant-region primer. Each TCR beta library was derived from three nested multiplex PCR rounds that employed slightly modified ARM-PCR. Researchers ran the first two PCR rounds for roughly 10 cycles each with TRBV1-TRBV30 forward primers and a C-beta reverse primer. MiXCR was run by TCRdb on the multiplex PCR reads, yielding one entry per CDR3 protein. The sample carries around 210,000 distinct CDR3 sequences, less than 75% recorded once. Specimen: peripheral blood. The receptors were gathered from a woman between 55 and 75 years old with primary liver carcinoma and hepatitis B virus infection.

Only a few counts were recorded for this clonotype. The chain carries TRBV5-1 and TRBJ1-1; 7 bases are a match to TRBD1. Germline CDR1 and CDR2: SGHRS and YFSETQ. The CDR3 extends over 13 amino acids. Trimming at V came to 3 bases and at J to 6 bases, leaving 5 bases not matched to a gene. As DNA, the CDR3 is TGCGCCAGCAGCTGGGTGCAGGGGGCTGAAGCTTTCTTT. It specifies CASSWVQGAEAFF. Full variable domain (missing parts from reference TRBV5-1 and TRBJ1-1): KAGVTQTPRYLIKTRGQQVTLSCSPISGHRSVSWYQQTPGQGLQFLFEYFSETQRNKGNFPGRFSGRQFSNSRSEMNVSTLELGDSALYLCASSWVQGAEAFFGQGTRLTVV.

This clonotype appeared many times. The rearrangement joins TRBV12-3 or TRBV12-4 to TRBJ2-5; D uncertain. The V gene lost 3 bases and the J gene lost 2 bases, with 7 bases spanning the gap. This CDR3 region has 13 residues. CDR3 region: CASSLARQETQYF. The CDR3 nucleotides read TGTGCCAGCAGTTTGGCTAGGCAAGAGACCCAGTACTTC.

V and J are TRBV19 and TRBJ1-1; D is unclear. Germline-derived CDR1 and CDR2 are LNHDA and SQIVND (reference sequence). The V end was cut by 3 bases, the J end by 0 bases, with 8 bases between. The CDR3 is made up of 14 amino acids. The CDR3 spells CASSMRGMNTEAFF. The DNA of the CDR3 is TGTGCCAGTAGTATGCGGGGTATGAACACTGAAGCTTTCTTT.

On this clonotype itself: The final CDR3 position lacks the conserved phenylalanine or tryptophan, pointing to a likely read error. The chain links TRBV11-2 to TRBJ1-1, with D hard to call. The CDR3 is made up of 13 amino acids. Germline CDR1 and CDR2: SGHAT and FQNNGV. This chain's CDR3 is CANSFQMNTEAFI. In DNA form, the CDR3 reads TGTGCCAACAGCTTTCAGATGAATACTGAAGCTTTCATT.

The V and J genes are TRBV5-3 and TRBJ2-7, with no clear D. TRBV5-3 is known as an ORF, though its function is uncertain. Trimming took 4 bases from V and 7 from J, leaving 21 bases between them. CDR3 length equals 15 residues. The CDR3 DNA sequence: TGTGCCAGAAGCCCAGGACGGGCGACACTCTATGAGCAGTACTTC. It yields the protein CARSPGRATLYEQYF.

The chain recombines TRBV12-3 or TRBV12-4 with TRBJ1-1; D is possibly TRBD1 (5 bases). The CDR3 length is 15 residues. The V end was cut by 8 bases, the J end by 5 bases, with 21 bases between. CDR3 residues: CASGSLGRGGTEAFF. In DNA form, the CDR3 reads TGTGCCAGCGGCAGCTTGGGTAGGGGCGGTACTGAAGCTTTCTTT.